This TCR beta chain was profiled in a study of blood T cell repertoires in COVID-19. Background on the study: Sources were T cells, B-cell-depleted T cells, or PBMCs; the material itself was cDNA or gDNA.

Per the original data handling: Estimates of nucleated cell counts were drawn from the amplification of reference gene primers. Profiled with immunoSEQ multiplex PCR; TCRdb holds only in-frame clones, not every one. That table furnishes V, J and clone size, whereas the DNA furnished D and trimming. The table shows about 250,000 clones, with about 83% occurring only once. The CDR3 has 13 residues. The V gene lost 1 base and the J gene lost 2 bases, with 6 bases spanning the gap. The germline V gene has CDR1 SGHDT and CDR2 YYEEEE. The source material was peripheral blood. The rearrangement uses TRBV5-6 and TRBJ2-5, with no clear D. This TCR was sampled from a human donor in a cohort sampled during active COVID-19. The CDR3 region has the DNA TGTGCCAGCAGCTTGCAAAATCAAGAGACCCAGTACTTC. Translating it yields CASSLQNQETQYF.